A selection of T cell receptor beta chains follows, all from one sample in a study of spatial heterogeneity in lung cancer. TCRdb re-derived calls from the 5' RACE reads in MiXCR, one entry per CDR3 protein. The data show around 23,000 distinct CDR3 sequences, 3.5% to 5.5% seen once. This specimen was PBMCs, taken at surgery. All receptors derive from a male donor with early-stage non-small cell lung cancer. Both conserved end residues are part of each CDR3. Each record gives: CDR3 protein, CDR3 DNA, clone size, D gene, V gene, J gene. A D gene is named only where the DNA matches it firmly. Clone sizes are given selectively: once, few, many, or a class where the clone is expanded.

CDR3 protein: CASSPLQGPDTQYF
CDR3 DNA: TGTGCCAGCAGCCCGCTTCAGGGTCCAGATACGCAGTATTTT
clone size: many
D gene: .
V gene: TRBV7-3
J gene: TRBJ2-3

CDR3 protein: CASSLAGPLYF
CDR3 DNA: TGTGCCAGCAGCTTAGCCGGGCCCTTGTACTTC
clone size: medium-sized
D gene: .
V gene: TRBV7-2
J gene: TRBJ2-7

CDR3 protein: CSARVEGLTYEQYF
CDR3 DNA: TGCAGTGCTAGGGTCGAAGGACTAACCTACGAGCAGTACTTC
clone size: medium-sized
D gene: .
V gene: TRBV20-1
J gene: TRBJ2-7

CDR3 protein: CALPRVDTQYF
CDR3 DNA: TGTGCCCTCCCCCGGGTGGATACGCAGTATTTT
clone size: many
D gene: .
V gene: TRBV25-1
J gene: TRBJ2-3

CDR3 protein: CSARDGLGVTKNIQYF
CDR3 DNA: TGCAGTGCTAGAGATGGACTTGGGGTAACCAAAAACATTCAGTACTTC
clone size: many
D gene: .
V gene: TRBV20-1
J gene: TRBJ2-4

CDR3 protein: CASGALVGAKNIQYF
CDR3 DNA: TGTGCCAGCGGAGCCCTGGTTGGGGCCAAAAACATTCAGTACTTC
clone size: many
D gene: .
V gene: TRBV6-6
J gene: TRBJ2-4

CDR3 protein: CASSIATVGKDTQYF
CDR3 DNA: TGTGCCAGTAGTATAGCAACAGTCGGGAAGGATACGCAGTATTTT
clone size: many
D gene: .
V gene: TRBV19
J gene: TRBJ2-3

CDR3 protein: CASSIPGELFF
CDR3 DNA: TGTGCCAGCAGCATCCCCGGGGAGCTGTTTTTT
clone size: few
D gene: .
V gene: TRBV9
J gene: TRBJ2-2

CDR3 protein: CASSFTPGTSLNSADTQYF
CDR3 DNA: TGTGCCAGCAGTTTTACCCCCGGGACTAGTCTCAATTCGGCAGATACGCAGTATTTT
clone size: many
D gene: TRBD2
V gene: TRBV28
J gene: TRBJ2-3

CDR3 protein: CASIPRARVYEQYF
CDR3 DNA: TGCGCCAGCATCCCTCGGGCCAGAGTATACGAGCAGTACTTC
clone size: many
D gene: .
V gene: TRBV4-3
J gene: TRBJ2-7

CDR3 protein: CASDPGDFTGELFF
CDR3 DNA: TGCGCCAGCGACCCAGGGGATTTTACCGGGGAGCTGTTTTTT
clone size: many
D gene: .
V gene: TRBV5-1
J gene: TRBJ2-2

CDR3 protein: CASSSPGGNEKLFF
CDR3 DNA: TGTGCCAGCAGTTCGCCTGGGGGGAATGAAAAACTGTTTTTT
clone size: many
D gene: .
V gene: TRBV28
J gene: TRBJ1-4

CDR3 protein: CASSRGTQETQYF
CDR3 DNA: TGTGCCAGCAGCCGAGGGACCCAAGAGACCCAGTACTTC
clone size: many
D gene: .
V gene: TRBV11-2
J gene: TRBJ2-5

CDR3 protein: CASSLIAVDSSQFF
CDR3 DNA: TGTGCCAGCAGCTTAATCGCCGTTGACTCCTCGCAGTTCTTC
clone size: many
D gene: .
V gene: TRBV11-2
J gene: TRBJ2-1

CDR3 protein: CASSLNLYGYTF
CDR3 DNA: TGTGCCAGCAGCCTTAACCTCTATGGCTACACCTTC
clone size: many
D gene: .
V gene: TRBV11-2
J gene: TRBJ1-2

CDR3 protein: CASSLSGVDQYEQYF
CDR3 DNA: TGTGCCAGCAGCTTATCCGGGGTCGACCAGTACGAGCAGTACTTC
clone size: many
D gene: .
V gene: TRBV11-1
J gene: TRBJ2-7

CDR3 protein: CASIQQGSDTEAFF
CDR3 DNA: TGTGCCAGCATCCAACAGGGTTCGGACACTGAAGCTTTCTTT
clone size: .
D gene: .
V gene: TRBV2
J gene: TRBJ1-1

CDR3 protein: CASSSPRDRRETQYF
CDR3 DNA: TGTGCCAGCAGCTCCCCCCGGGACAGACGAGAGACCCAGTACTTC
clone size: many
D gene: TRBD1
V gene: TRBV7-2
J gene: TRBJ2-5

CDR3 protein: CASSIQGANTGELFF
CDR3 DNA: TGTGCCAGTAGTATACAGGGTGCGAACACCGGGGAGCTGTTTTTT
clone size: many
D gene: .
V gene: TRBV19
J gene: TRBJ2-2

CDR3 protein: CASSLGEQAAYF
CDR3 DNA: TGTGCCAGCAGCTTAGGGGAACAAGCGGCGTATTTT
clone size: many
D gene: .
V gene: TRBV5-8
J gene: TRBJ2-3

CDR3 protein: CASSRTGSTNEKLFF
CDR3 DNA: TGTGCCAGCAGCCGAACAGGGTCAACTAATGAAAAACTGTTTTTT
clone size: many
D gene: .
V gene: TRBV7-9
J gene: TRBJ1-4

CDR3 protein: CSAIDGSGADTQYF
CDR3 DNA: TGCAGTGCTATTGACGGATCAGGCGCAGATACGCAGTATTTT
clone size: .
D gene: .
V gene: TRBV20-1
J gene: TRBJ2-3

CDR3 protein: CASTKDRYELGEQYF
CDR3 DNA: TGTGCCAGCACTAAGGACAGGTACGAACTGGGCGAGCAGTACTTC
clone size: many
D gene: TRBD1
V gene: TRBV27
J gene: TRBJ2-7

CDR3 protein: CASSLRTSGYNEQFF
CDR3 DNA: TGTGCCAGCAGCCTTCGGACTAGCGGCTACAATGAGCAGTTCTTC
clone size: many
D gene: TRBD2
V gene: TRBV9
J gene: TRBJ2-1

CDR3 protein: CASSSGGEETQYF
CDR3 DNA: TGTGCCAGCTCATCCGGGGGGGAAGAGACCCAGTACTTC
clone size: many
D gene: TRBD2
V gene: TRBV19
J gene: TRBJ2-5

CDR3 protein: CASSLAGAFYEQYF
CDR3 DNA: TGTGCCAGCAGCTTAGCGGGTGCATTCTACGAGCAGTACTTC
clone size: many
D gene: .
V gene: TRBV7-9
J gene: TRBJ2-7

CDR3 protein: CSARGRELPYEQYF
CDR3 DNA: TGCAGTGCTAGAGGGAGGGAGCTACCCTACGAGCAGTACTTC
clone size: many
D gene: .
V gene: TRBV20-1
J gene: TRBJ2-7

CDR3 protein: CASSLDGSTDTQYF
CDR3 DNA: TGTGCCAGCAGCTTAGACGGAAGCACAGATACGCAGTATTTT
clone size: many
D gene: .
V gene: TRBV7-2
J gene: TRBJ2-3

CDR3 protein: CAISETGLGGTYNEQFF
CDR3 DNA: TGTGCCATCAGTGAGACAGGATTGGGGGGAACCTACAATGAGCAGTTCTTC
clone size: many
D gene: .
V gene: TRBV10-3
J gene: TRBJ2-1

CDR3 protein: CASRGGPMEAFF
CDR3 DNA: TGTGCCAGCAGAGGGGGTCCGATGGAAGCTTTCTTT
clone size: many
D gene: .
V gene: TRBV27
J gene: TRBJ1-1

CDR3 protein: CASSPRQAQSTDTQYF
CDR3 DNA: TGTGCCAGCAGCCCGAGACAGGCCCAAAGCACAGATACGCAGTATTTT
clone size: .
D gene: .
V gene: TRBV3-1
J gene: TRBJ2-3

CDR3 protein: CASKQYFDQPQHF
CDR3 DNA: TGTGCCAGCAAACAGTATTTCGATCAGCCCCAGCATTTT
clone size: many
D gene: .
V gene: TRBV5-8
J gene: TRBJ1-5

CDR3 protein: CASGGPINPYEQYF
CDR3 DNA: TGTGCCAGCGGGGGACCGATCAATCCCTACGAGCAGTACTTC
clone size: many
D gene: .
V gene: TRBV6-1
J gene: TRBJ2-7

CDR3 protein: CASSYRGPLRGGETQYF
CDR3 DNA: TGTGCCAGCAGCTATAGGGGCCCTTTACGGGGAGGAGAGACCCAGTACTTC
clone size: many
D gene: .
V gene: TRBV5-6
J gene: TRBJ2-5

CDR3 protein: CASSYSGRGETQYF
CDR3 DNA: TGTGCCAGCAGCTATAGCGGGAGAGGCGAGACCCAGTACTTC
clone size: many
D gene: TRBD2
V gene: TRBV7-2
J gene: TRBJ2-5

CDR3 protein: CSVGTGLNTGELFF
CDR3 DNA: TGCAGCGTTGGTACAGGCCTTAACACCGGGGAGCTGTTTTTT
clone size: many
D gene: .
V gene: TRBV29-1
J gene: TRBJ2-2

CDR3 protein: CASSQRGADTEAFF
CDR3 DNA: TGTGCCAGCAGCCAACGGGGGGCGGACACTGAAGCTTTCTTT
clone size: many
D gene: .
V gene: TRBV3-1
J gene: TRBJ1-1

CDR3 protein: CASSHPRGEQFF
CDR3 DNA: TGTGCCAGCAGCCATCCGAGGGGTGAGCAGTTCTTC
clone size: .
D gene: .
V gene: TRBV7-8
J gene: TRBJ2-1

CDR3 protein: CVSSLRTVNNEQFF
CDR3 DNA: TGTGTCAGCAGTTTGAGGACAGTTAACAATGAGCAGTTCTTC
clone size: .
D gene: .
V gene: TRBV27
J gene: TRBJ2-1

CDR3 protein: CASSGYNEQFF
CDR3 DNA: TGTGCCAGCAGCGGCTACAATGAGCAGTTCTTC
clone size: few
D gene: .
V gene: TRBV7-2
J gene: TRBJ2-1

CDR3 protein: CASSQAGVGSGTQYF
CDR3 DNA: TGTGCCAGCAGCCAGGCCGGCGTAGGGTCGGGGACGCAGTATTTT
clone size: many
D gene: .
V gene: TRBV14
J gene: TRBJ2-3

CDR3 protein: CAWSWGNAEAFF
CDR3 DNA: TGTGCCTGGAGTTGGGGGAACGCTGAAGCTTTCTTT
clone size: many
D gene: .
V gene: TRBV30
J gene: TRBJ1-1

CDR3 protein: CASSLVLSTDTQYF
CDR3 DNA: TGTGCCAGCAGCTTAGTGTTGAGCACAGATACGCAGTATTTT
clone size: many
D gene: .
V gene: TRBV7-9
J gene: TRBJ2-3

CDR3 protein: CASFRGDHTDTQYF
CDR3 DNA: TGTGCCAGCTTTCGGGGGGACCACACAGATACGCAGTATTTT
clone size: many
D gene: TRBD2
V gene: TRBV28
J gene: TRBJ2-3

CDR3 protein: CSVEGQGAYEQYF
CDR3 DNA: TGCAGCGTTGAAGGACAGGGGGCCTACGAGCAGTACTTC
clone size: many
D gene: TRBD1
V gene: TRBV29-1
J gene: TRBJ2-7

CDR3 protein: CASSGDTGTGGTYEQYF
CDR3 DNA: TGCGCCAGCAGCGGGGACACCGGGACAGGGGGAACCTACGAGCAGTACTTC
clone size: .
D gene: TRBD1
V gene: TRBV5-1
J gene: TRBJ2-7

CDR3 protein: CASGNTPLDTQYF
CDR3 DNA: TGTGCCAGCGGGAACACCCCGCTGGATACGCAGTATTTT
clone size: few
D gene: .
V gene: TRBV6-5
J gene: TRBJ2-3

CDR3 protein: CASRWGQGSYEQYF
CDR3 DNA: TGTGCCAGCCGGTGGGGGCAGGGTTCCTACGAGCAGTACTTC
clone size: .
D gene: .
V gene: TRBV6-1
J gene: TRBJ2-7

CDR3 protein: CASSYRDGYTF
CDR3 DNA: TGTGCCAGCAGTTATCGGGACGGCTACACCTTC
clone size: many
D gene: .
V gene: TRBV28
J gene: TRBJ1-2

CDR3 protein: CASSLSGGAEEQYF
CDR3 DNA: TGTGCCAGCAGCTTAAGCGGGGGGGCCGAAGAGCAGTACTTC
clone size: many
D gene: TRBD2
V gene: TRBV7-6
J gene: TRBJ2-7

CDR3 protein: CATSGASYNEQFF
CDR3 DNA: TGTGCCACCTCGGGGGCTTCCTACAATGAGCAGTTCTTC
clone size: few
D gene: .
V gene: TRBV10-3
J gene: TRBJ2-1

CDR3 protein: CASSQDWVAGANVLTF
CDR3 DNA: TGCGCCAGCAGCCAAGATTGGGTTGCTGGGGCCAACGTCCTGACTTTC
clone size: many
D gene: .
V gene: TRBV4-3
J gene: TRBJ2-6

CDR3 protein: CASSLTTGEAEQYF
CDR3 DNA: TGTGCCAGCAGTTTAACGACAGGGGAGGCCGAGCAGTACTTC
clone size: many
D gene: TRBD1
V gene: TRBV28
J gene: TRBJ2-7